The 20 T cell receptor beta chains given below trace back to one sample, sequenced in a study of cytotoxic CD8 clonotypes in ibrutinib-treated CLL. Here immunoSEQ multiplex PCR was the method, and the copy in TCRdb shows in-frame clones only, minus some. The sample lists 110,000 to 150,000 clones, about three quarters occurring once. The source material was PBMCs, sampled after 24 months of ibrutinib treatment. The receptors shown here come from a human donor with chronic lymphocytic leukemia.

V is TRBV19 and J is TRBJ2-1, with D perhaps matching TRBD2 (5 bases). The CDR3 is 13 residues long. Trimming pared 5 bases from V and 4 bases from J, leaving 9 bases between. Germline V CDR1 and CDR2: LNHDA, SQIVND (reference sequence). CDR3 in DNA: TGTGCCAGTAGTGGGGAGTGGTACAATGAGCAGTTCTTC. Amino acids: CASSGEWYNEQFF.

This clone occurred once. The rearrangement links TRBV28 to TRBJ1-4; D might be TRBD1 (6 bases). The CDR3 extends over 16 amino acids. Between the trimmed V and J ends, which lost 6 bases and 2 bases, there was a span of 16 bases. Germline CDR1 MDHEN, CDR2 SYDVKM. The CDR3 nucleotides read TGTGCCAGCAGCGAGCCCCAGGGGCGGACTAATGAAAAACTGTTTTTT. This translates into CASSEPQGRTNEKLFF.

This clone was recorded at least ten times. The chain carries TRBV25-1 and TRBJ1-1; tentatively, D is TRBD1 (6 bases). The CDR3 sequence is 13 residues long. In germline, CDR1 is MGHDK, CDR2 SYGVNS. Trimming pared 1 base from V and 6 bases from J, leaving 9 bases between. The CDR3: CASSEWGAAEAFF. CDR3 DNA sequence: TGTGCCAGCAGTGAATGGGGGGCAGCTGAAGCTTTCTTT.

This clone is a singleton in its sample. The chain is built from TRBV5-1 and TRBJ2-3; 7 bases agree with TRBD2. CDR3 length equals 16 residues. The germline V gene has CDR1 SGHRS and CDR2 YFSETQ. J gave up 6 bases and V 0 bases, and 10 bases lay outside the gene matches. In nucleotides, the CDR3 is TGCGCCAGCAGCTTGGGGCTAGCGGCCTTGGGGGATACGCAGTATTTT. It yields the protein CASSLGLAALGDTQYF.

V and J are TRBV5-1 and TRBJ2-5; D may be TRBD1 (6 bases). The CDR3 has 13 amino acids. With 4 bases removed from V and 7 bases from J, the gap between germline ends came to 14 bases. Germline V CDR1 and CDR2: SGHRS, YFSETQ. The CDR3 spells CASSPRDMGTQYF. DNA of the CDR3: TGCGCCAGCAGCCCTAGGGACATGGGGACCCAGTACTTC.

This rearrangement joins TRBV10-3 to TRBJ2-1; no firm D call. The CDR3 has 17 residues. Germline V gives CDR1 ENHRY, CDR2 SYGVKD. The V gene lost 2 bases and the J gene lost 0 bases, with 14 bases spanning the gap. CDR3 in DNA: TGTGCCATCAGTGAGCCCCTAGTGGCGCTCTCCTACAATGAGCAGTTCTTC. It specifies CAISEPLVALSYNEQFF.

V usage is TRBV10-3 and J usage is TRBJ2-7; 14 bases match TRBD2. The CDR3 has 20 amino acids. J lost 2 bases, V lost 3 bases, and 15 bases had no gene match. Germline lookup yields CDR1 ENHRY and CDR2 SYGVKD. The CDR3 sequence is CAISDPPGTSGSRRTYEQYF. The DNA of the CDR3 is TGTGCCATCAGTGACCCCCCCGGGACTAGCGGGAGCCGGCGGACCTACGAGCAGTACTTC.

Worth noting for this clone: Other nucleotide sequences from this sample produce the same CDR3. The chain employs TRBV7-2 and TRBJ2-5; D is perhaps TRBD2 (6 bases). Trimming took 1 base from V and 4 from J, leaving 7 bases between them. Germline assignment: CDR1 SGHTA and CDR2 FQGNSA. The CDR3 is made up of 13 amino acids. Written as DNA, the CDR3 is TGTGCCAGCAGCTTAGTGGGGGGAGAGACCCAGTACTTC. Translating gives CASSLVGGETQYF.

This clone was picked up a small number of times. The chain joins TRBV2 to TRBJ2-7; 8 bases are a match to TRBD1. There are 16 residues in the CDR3. Germline CDR1 reads SNHLY; CDR2 reads FYNNEI. V was pared by 5 bases and J by 4 bases, with 13 bases of the junction left unmatched. The CDR3 bases are TGTGCCAGCAGTTGGGGCCGAGAACAGGGGGTATACGAGCAGTACTTC. It yields the protein CASSWGREQGVYEQYF. Using reference TRBV2 and TRBJ2-7 for the parts outside the CDR3, the full variable domain is EPEVTQTPSHQVTQMGQEVILRCVPISNHLYFYWYRQILGQKVEFLVSFYNNEISEKSEIFDDQFSVERPDGSNFTLKIRSTKLEDSAMYFCASSWGREQGVYEQYFGPGTRLTVT.

V gene TRBV7-9 combines with J gene TRBJ2-5; no clear D. The ends were cut back, 5 bases at V and 1 base at J, with 11 bases in the middle. This CDR3 is 14 amino acids long. Germline CDR1 and CDR2: SEHNR and FQNEAQ (reference sequence). DNA of the CDR3: TGTGCCAGCAGCGCCGACGGTTCCCAAGAGACCCAGTACTTC. Translating gives CASSADGSQETQYF.

The J gene is TRBJ2-2, the V gene TRBV7-8; D tentatively reads TRBD1 or TRBD2 (6 bases each). The V end lost 5 bases, the J end lost 5 bases, and 15 bases lay between the germline ends. The germline gives CDR1 SGHVS, CDR2 FQNEAQ. CDR3 length: 15 residues. The CDR3 region has the DNA TGTGCCAGCAGCGCCCGGAGGGGGGTGACCGGGGAGCTGTTTTTT. Translating gives CASSARRGVTGELFF.

This clone has more than one count but fewer than ten. This chain joins TRBV7-9 and TRBJ2-2, with D unresolved. The CDR3 contains 11 residues. The ends were cut back, 9 bases at V and 9 bases at J, with 11 bases in the middle. Germline V CDR1 and CDR2: SEHNR, FQNEAQ (reference sequence). This CDR3 is CASWTGRELFF. The CDR3, as DNA: TGTGCCAGTTGGACGGGCAGGGAGCTGTTTTTT.

The chain uses TRBV9 and TRBJ2-7, with D perhaps TRBD2 (7 bases). Germline V gene data show CDR1 as SGDLS and CDR2 as YYNGEE. The CDR3 is made up of 13 amino acids. The V end was cut by 2 bases, the J end by 4 bases, with 10 bases between. The CDR3 loop reads CASSVGGQYEQYF. Here the CDR3 DNA reads TGTGCCAGCAGCGTGGGGGGGCAATACGAGCAGTACTTC.

CDR3 protein: CASSPTVNTEAFF. CDR3 sequence (DNA): TGTGCCAGCAGCCCAACAGTGAACACTGAAGCTTTCTTT. The V and J genes are TRBV14 and TRBJ1-1; D gene uncertain. Per the germline V gene, CDR1 is SGHDN and CDR2 is FVKESK. This CDR3 has 13 residues. Trimming removed 4 bases at V and 0 bases at J, with 6 bases between.

The rearrangement uses TRBV30 and TRBJ1-2; D unclear. Trimming stripped 1 base from V and 8 bases from J, with 11 bases between. The CDR3 spans 12 residues. The germline V gene has CDR1 GTSNPN and CDR2 SVGIG (reference sequence). The CDR3 here is CAWSARSLGYTF. For the CDR3, the DNA is TGTGCCTGGAGTGCCCGGTCCCTCGGCTACACCTTC.

V and J are TRBV7-3 and TRBJ1-1, with D maybe TRBD1 (6 bases). V gave up 3 bases and J gave up 5 bases, with 10 bases separating them. The CDR3 is 13 residues long. Looked up from germline, CDR1 is SGHTA and CDR2 is FQGTGA. CDR3 residues: CASSFGQGTEAFF. The CDR3 DNA is TGTGCCAGCAGCTTCGGCCAGGGGACTGAAGCTTTCTTT.

This sequence joins TRBV30 and TRBJ1-2, with D unclear. V shed 0 bases and J shed 5 bases, with 7 bases lying between them. The CDR3 spans 12 residues. The germline V gene encodes CDR1 GTSNPN and CDR2 SVGIG (reference sequence). CDR3 protein: CAWSVLGYGYTF. CDR3 DNA sequence: TGTGCCTGGAGTGTATTAGGGTATGGCTACACCTTC.

The CDR3 sequence: CASRPGGPTDTQYF. The CDR3 coding sequence is TGTGCCAGCAGACCTGGGGGCCCCACAGATACGCAGTATTTT. The genes are TRBV7-2 and TRBJ2-3; possible D gene TRBD1, 6 bases. V dropped 6 bases and J dropped 2 bases, with 12 bases sitting between them. Looked up from germline, CDR1 is SGHTA and CDR2 is FQGNSA. The CDR3 length is 14 residues.

This chain links TRBV18 with TRBJ2-1; D may correspond to TRBD1 or TRBD2 (6 bases each). V was cut by 3 bases and J by 4 bases, with 13 bases left in between. This CDR3 spans 15 amino acids. CDR1 is KGHSH and CDR2 is LQKENI in the germline V gene. The CDR3 protein is CASSPGAGPYNEQFF. The DNA for the CDR3 is TGTGCCAGCTCACCGGGGGCGGGGCCGTACAATGAGCAGTTCTTC.

About this clone: One junction end does not reproduce the germline sequence, and a read error may be involved. This chain links TRBV2 with TRBJ1-2; TRBD1 is a possible D gene (5 bases). Germline lookup yields CDR1 SNHLY and CDR2 FYNNEI. The CDR3 consists of 12 residues. In DNA form, the CDR3 reads TGTGCCAGCAGTGAACTAGACAGTCGGGAGAACTTC. This encodes CASSELDSRENF.